Detailed here is one TCR beta chain. The antigen is undetermined. 60 Vbeta and 13 Jbeta primers were used in PCR. Sequenced by immunoSEQ multiplex PCR; TCRdb stores in-frame clones only, minus some. The table records about 130,000 clones, around 70% of them present only once. Trimming removed 2 bases from V and 6 bases from J; junction bases left unmatched: 3. Per the germline V gene, CDR1 is SNHLY and CDR2 is FYNNEI. The CDR3 covers 13 residues. The sample belongs to a study of cytomegalovirus exposure and HLA in healthy donors. General observations from the study: The listing of 150 to 200 TCR beta chains classed them as cytomegalovirus-associated.

The source is a male donor in good health and CMV-seronegative. Sequencing used PBMCs. This chain uses TRBV2 with TRBJ1-2; 7 bases map to TRBD1. CDR3 nucleotide sequence: TGTGCCAGCAGTGAATACAGGGGACATGGCTACACCTTC. It translates to CASSEYRGHGYTF.